The next 18 T cell receptor beta chains were all read from a single sample in a study of T cell repertoires in cytomegalovirus infection. TCRdb processed the reads anew with MiXCR; each CDR3 protein has one entry. In the table there are about 27,000 distinct CDR3 sequences, 19% of which are singletons. These receptors lack a known antigen. The sample consisted of CD8+ T cells from cultured PBMCs, taken from culture after CMV antigen stimulation. All receptors come from a human donor in good health (CMV status not recorded). Some clones in this sample may be carry-over from other donors' samples.

This chain uses TRBV10-3 with TRBJ2-3; 9 nucleotides line up with TRBD2. The CDR3 runs to 17 residues. V shed 2 bases, J shed 3 bases, and the junction held 9 bases outside the gene matches. The germline V gene encodes CDR1 ENHRY and CDR2 SYGVKD. The CDR3 DNA sequence: TGTGCCATCAGTGAGCCCCCGGGGGGACTAGCAACAGATACGCAGTATTTT. Residues: CAISEPPGGLATDTQYF.

This clonotype has a handful of counts. This chain links TRBV6-6 with TRBJ2-7; weak D call: TRBD1 (6 bases). With 0 bases removed from V and 7 bases from J, the gap between germline ends came to 7 bases. CDR3 size: 12 residues. The germline V gene encodes CDR1 MNHNY and CDR2 SVGAGI (reference sequence). Written as DNA, the CDR3 is TGTGCCAGCAGTTACTCAGGGGGAGAGCAGTACTTC. This encodes CASSYSGGEQYF.

CDR3 residues: CASSQDTGGSNQPQHF. CDR3 in DNA: TGCGCCAGCAGCCAAGATACAGGGGGCAGCAATCAGCCCCAGCATTTT. This chain joins TRBV4-3 and TRBJ1-5; TRBD1 aligns across 9 bases. The CDR3 is 16 amino acids. V gave up 0 bases and J gave up 1 base; unmatched junction bases: 1. Germline CDR1 is LGHNA and CDR2 is YSLEER.

In this sample, this clonotype turned up many times. The chain combines TRBV6-2 or TRBV6-3 with TRBJ2-7; D gene unclear. The V gene lost 0 bases and the J gene lost 7 bases, with 13 bases spanning the gap. CDR3 length: 14 amino acids. The V gene's germline CDR1 is MNHEY and CDR2 SVGEGT. CDR3 amino acids: CASSYSRSTWEQYF. The CDR3 DNA reads TGTGCCAGCAGTTACTCAAGAAGCACCTGGGAGCAGTACTTC.

The chain employs TRBV7-9 and TRBJ2-4, with TRBD1 identical over 10 bases. In germline, CDR1 is SEHNR, CDR2 FQNEAQ (reference sequence). With 7 bases clipped from V and 4 bases from J, the junction kept 10 bases outside the gene matches. The CDR3 length is 16 residues. The CDR3 sequence is CASIRSGTGEKNIQYF. DNA of the CDR3: TGTGCCAGCATCCGATCCGGGACAGGGGAAAAAAACATTCAGTACTTC.

V is TRBV7-6 and J is TRBJ2-1; the D call may be TRBD1 or TRBD2 (6 bases each). There are 14 residues in the CDR3. The V end was cut by 3 bases, the J end by 8 bases, with 14 bases between. Germline assignment: CDR1 SGHVS and CDR2 FNYEAQ. The CDR3 coding sequence is TGTGCCAGCAGCTTGGGGGCGGGACAACATGAGCAGTTCTTC. Protein product: CASSLGAGQHEQFF. Full variable domain (remainder filled in from reference TRBV7-6 and TRBJ2-1): GAGVSQSPRYKVTKRGQDVALRCDPISGHVSLYWYRQALGQGPEFLTYFNYEAQQDKSGLPNDRFSAERPEGSISTLTIQRTEQRDSAMYRCASSLGAGQHEQFFGPGTRLTVL.

This clonotype has only a few counts. The rearrangement joins TRBV27 to TRBJ1-2, with D possibly TRBD1 on 5 matching bases. CDR1 MNHEY and CDR2 SMNVEV come from the germline V gene (reference sequence). V was cut by 2 bases and J by 6 bases, with 7 bases left in between. The CDR3 sequence is 12 residues long. CDR3 sequence (DNA): TGTGCCAGCAGTTTACAGGGACATGGCTACACCTTC. Translation gives CASSLQGHGYTF.

The chain employs TRBV7-3 and TRBJ2-3; D may be TRBD1 (5 bases). The CDR3 has 15 residues. In germline, CDR1 is SGHTA, CDR2 FQGTGA. The V and J ends lost 0 bases and 5 bases respectively, with 12 bases between them. The CDR3 spells CASSLTGQPRDTQYF. The CDR3 coding sequence is TGTGCCAGCAGCTTAACCGGACAACCTAGAGATACGCAGTATTTT.

The rearrangement joins TRBV7-3 to TRBJ1-5, with TRBD1 matching over 7 bases. Germline V gene data show CDR1 as SGHTA and CDR2 as FQGTGA. This CDR3 contains 15 residues. J gave up 5 bases and V 5 bases, and 9 bases lay outside the gene matches. CDR3 sequence (DNA): TGTGCCAGCAGCCCGTCCCTAGGGGGCCATCAGCCCCAGCATTTT. It specifies CASSPSLGGHQPQHF.

This clonotype was seen more than once but under ten times. This chain connects TRBV10-3 to TRBJ1-2, with D possibly matching TRBD1 (5 bases). Trimming stripped 3 bases from V and 8 bases from J, with 16 bases between. From germline, CDR1 is ENHRY and CDR2 SYGVKD. The CDR3 covers 14 residues. This CDR3 is CAISDPDRDGGYTF. The CDR3 DNA sequence: TGTGCCATCAGTGATCCCGACCGGGACGGAGGCTACACCTTC.

V usage is TRBV12-3 or TRBV12-4 and J usage is TRBJ2-1; no firm D call. Trimming shortened V by 6 bases and J by 9 bases, and 21 bases separated the two germline ends. The CDR3 is made up of 15 amino acids. The CDR3 sequence is CASSLGLGYGGEQFF. As DNA, the CDR3 is TGTGCCAGCAGCTTGGGGTTGGGGTACGGCGGTGAGCAGTTCTTC.

This clonotype showed up just a few times. The rearrangement links TRBV12-3 or TRBV12-4 to TRBJ2-1; TRBD2 is a possible D gene (5 bases). The ends were cut back, 5 bases at V and 6 bases at J, with 17 bases in the middle. This CDR3 contains 15 residues. Written as DNA, the CDR3 is TGTGCCAGCAGTACATCCCCCCGGGGTGTCAATGAGCAGTTCTTC. It specifies CASSTSPRGVNEQFF.

There are many counts of this clonotype. The chain uses TRBV7-2 and TRBJ1-6, with D hard to call. Germline V gives CDR1 SGHTA, CDR2 FQGNSA. CDR3 length: 12 amino acids. Trimming left V 5 bases short and J 7 bases short, with 6 bases between. In DNA, the CDR3 is TGTGCCAGCAGCCAAGGGAATTCACCCCTCCACTTT. Its translation is CASSQGNSPLHF. The complete variable domain, with remaining parts taken from reference TRBV7-2 and TRBJ1-6, reads GAGVSQSPSNKVTEKGKDVELRCDPISGHTALYWYRQSLGQGLEFLIYFQGNSAPDKSGLPSDRFSAERTGGSVSTLTIQRTQQEDSAVYLCASSQGNSPLHFGNGTRLTVT.

This clonotype was observed a handful of times. V usage is TRBV19 and J usage is TRBJ2-1; no definite D call. Trimming shortened V by 4 bases and J by 5 bases, and 12 bases separated the two germline ends. CDR1 and CDR2 (germline): LNHDA, SQIVND (reference sequence). This CDR3 spans 14 amino acids. The chain's CDR3 is CASSRYRIHNEQFF. Written as DNA, the CDR3 is TGTGCCAGTAGTAGGTACCGGATTCACAATGAGCAGTTCTTC.

This clonotype was seen only once. V gene TRBV7-3 combines with J gene TRBJ2-1; D remains unclear. Per the germline V gene, CDR1 is SGHTA and CDR2 is FQGTGA. V was shortened by 2 bases and J by 10 bases, with 9 bases between the two germline ends. The CDR3 is made up of 12 amino acids. CDR3 sequence (DNA): TGTGCCAGCAGCTTATCGGGTGAGGAGCAGTTCTTC. This sequence encodes CASSLSGEEQFF. Together with reference TRBV7-3 and TRBJ2-1, the CDR3 gives the full variable domain: GAGVSQTPSNKVTEKGKYVELRCDPISGHTALYWYRQSLGQGPEFLIYFQGTGAADDSGLPNDRFFAVRPEGSVSTLKIQRTERGDSAVYLCASSLSGEEQFFGPGTRLTVL.

The J gene is TRBJ1-2, the V gene TRBV7-2; unclear D gene. Trimming shortened V by 4 bases and J by 0 bases, and 18 bases separated the two germline ends. Germline V gene sequence: CDR1 SGHTA, CDR2 FQGNSA. This CDR3 contains 17 residues. In nucleotides, the CDR3 is TGTGCCAGCAGCTCTCGGCAGGAAATTACAGCTAACTATGGCTACACCTTC. Protein: CASSSRQEITANYGYTF.

The rearrangement joins TRBV14 to TRBJ2-1, with a weak D call TRBD2 (6 bases). V lost 3 bases and J lost 11, with 17 bases in between. The CDR3 consists of 14 residues. Germline V gene lookup returns CDR1 SGHDN and CDR2 FVKESK. The CDR3 protein is CASSQTSGPPQQFF. The CDR3 coding sequence is TGTGCCAGCAGCCAGACTAGTGGACCCCCTCAGCAGTTCTTC. Filled out from reference TRBV14 and TRBJ2-1, the complete variable domain reads EAGVTQFPSHSVIEKGQTVTLRCDPISGHDNLYWYRRVMGKEIKFLLHFVKESKQDESGMPNNRFLAERTGGTYSTLKVQPAELEDSGVYFCASSQTSGPPQQFFGPGTRLTVL.

This clonotype has a handful of counts. The J gene is TRBJ1-1, the V gene TRBV30, with TRBD1 identical over 7 bases. The J segment lost 0 bases and the V segment lost 1 base, leaving 2 bases of the junction unmatched. This CDR3 is 14 amino acids long. CDR1 and CDR2 from the germline V gene are GTSNPN and SVGIG (reference sequence). Written as DNA, the CDR3 is TGTGCCTGGAGTGGGACAGGATTGAACACTGAAGCTTTCTTT. Its protein product is CAWSGTGLNTEAFF.